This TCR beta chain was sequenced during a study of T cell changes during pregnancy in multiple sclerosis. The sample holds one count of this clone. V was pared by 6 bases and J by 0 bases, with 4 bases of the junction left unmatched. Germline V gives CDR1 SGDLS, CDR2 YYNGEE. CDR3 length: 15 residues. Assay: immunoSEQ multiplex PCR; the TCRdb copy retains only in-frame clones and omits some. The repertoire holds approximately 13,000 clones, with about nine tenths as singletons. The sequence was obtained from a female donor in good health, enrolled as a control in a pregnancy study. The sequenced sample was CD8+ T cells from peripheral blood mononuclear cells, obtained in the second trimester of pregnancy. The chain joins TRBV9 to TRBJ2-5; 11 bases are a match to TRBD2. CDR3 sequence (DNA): TGTGCCAGCACCCCTAGCGGGGGGCACCAAGAGACCCAGTACTTC. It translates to CASTPSGGHQETQYF.